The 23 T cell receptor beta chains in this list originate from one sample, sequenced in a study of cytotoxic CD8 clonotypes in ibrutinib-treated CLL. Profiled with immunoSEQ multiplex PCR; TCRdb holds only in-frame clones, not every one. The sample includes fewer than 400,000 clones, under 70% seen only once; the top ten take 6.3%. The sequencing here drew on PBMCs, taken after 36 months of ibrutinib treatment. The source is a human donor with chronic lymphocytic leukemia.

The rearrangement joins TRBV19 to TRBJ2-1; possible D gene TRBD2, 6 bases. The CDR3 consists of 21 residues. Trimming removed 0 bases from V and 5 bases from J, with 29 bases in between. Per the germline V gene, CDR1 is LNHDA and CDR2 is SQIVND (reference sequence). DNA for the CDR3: TGTGCCAGTAGTATAGATCTCCCAGGGCGCGCACAACAACTAGCAAACAATGAGCAGTTCTTC. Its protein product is CASSIDLPGRAQQLANNEQFF.

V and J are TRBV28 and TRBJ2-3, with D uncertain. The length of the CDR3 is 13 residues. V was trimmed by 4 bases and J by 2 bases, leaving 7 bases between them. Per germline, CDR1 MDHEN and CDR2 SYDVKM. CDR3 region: CASSSKTTDTQYF. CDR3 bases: TGTGCCAGCAGTTCCAAAACCACAGATACGCAGTATTTT.

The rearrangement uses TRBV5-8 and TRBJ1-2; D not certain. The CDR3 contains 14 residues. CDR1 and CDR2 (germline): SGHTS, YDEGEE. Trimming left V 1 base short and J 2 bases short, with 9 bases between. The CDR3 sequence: CASSLPPGNYGYTF. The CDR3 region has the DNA TGTGCCAGCAGCTTGCCCCCGGGAAACTATGGCTACACCTTC.

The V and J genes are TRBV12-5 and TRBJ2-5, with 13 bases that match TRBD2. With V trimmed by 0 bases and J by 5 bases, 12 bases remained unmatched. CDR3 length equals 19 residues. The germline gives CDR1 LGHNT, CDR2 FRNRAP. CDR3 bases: TGTGCTAGTGGTTTGGTCCGACTAGCGGGGGGCCACAGGCGGGAGACCCAGTACTTC. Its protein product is CASGLVRLAGGHRRETQYF.

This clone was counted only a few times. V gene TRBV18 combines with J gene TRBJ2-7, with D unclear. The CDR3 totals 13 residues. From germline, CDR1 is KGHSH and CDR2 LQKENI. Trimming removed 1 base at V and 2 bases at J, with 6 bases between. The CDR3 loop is CASSPQGTYEQYF. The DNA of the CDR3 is TGTGCCAGCTCACCACAGGGTACCTACGAGCAGTACTTC.

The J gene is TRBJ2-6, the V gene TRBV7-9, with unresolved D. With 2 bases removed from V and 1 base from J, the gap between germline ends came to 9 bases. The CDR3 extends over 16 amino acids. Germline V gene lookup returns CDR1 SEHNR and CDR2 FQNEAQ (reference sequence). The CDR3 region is CASSLPWSSGANVLTF. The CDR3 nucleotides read TGTGCCAGCAGCTTACCTTGGTCGTCTGGGGCCAACGTCCTGACTTTC.

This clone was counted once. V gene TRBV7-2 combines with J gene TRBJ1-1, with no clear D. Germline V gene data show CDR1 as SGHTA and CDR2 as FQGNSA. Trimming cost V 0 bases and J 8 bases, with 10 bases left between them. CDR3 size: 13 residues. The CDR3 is CASSLAKAGEAFF. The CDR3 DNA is TGTGCCAGCAGCTTAGCGAAGGCAGGCGAAGCTTTCTTT.

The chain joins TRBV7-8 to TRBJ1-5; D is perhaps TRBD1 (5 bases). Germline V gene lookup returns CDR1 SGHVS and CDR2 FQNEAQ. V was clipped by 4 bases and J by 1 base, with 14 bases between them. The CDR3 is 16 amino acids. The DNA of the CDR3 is TGTGCCAGCAGCTCGGGGGATAGTGTGAGCAATCAGCCCCAGCATTTT. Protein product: CASSSGDSVSNQPQHF. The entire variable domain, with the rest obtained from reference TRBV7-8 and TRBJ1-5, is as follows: GAGVSQSPRYKVAKRGQDVALRCDPISGHVSLFWYQQALGQGPEFLTYFQNEAQLDKSGLPSDRFFAERPEGSVSTLKIQRTQQEDSAVYLCASSSGDSVSNQPQHFGDGTRLSIL.

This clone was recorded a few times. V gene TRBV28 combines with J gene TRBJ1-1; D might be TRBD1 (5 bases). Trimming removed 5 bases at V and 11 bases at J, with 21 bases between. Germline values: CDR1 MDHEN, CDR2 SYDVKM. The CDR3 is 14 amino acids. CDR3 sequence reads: CASSIVGGGLEAFF. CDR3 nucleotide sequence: TGTGCCAGCAGTATAGTCGGGGGTGGGCTCGAGGCTTTCTTT. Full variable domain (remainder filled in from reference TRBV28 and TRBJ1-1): DVKVTQSSRYLVKRTGEKVFLECVQDMDHENMFWYRQDPGLGLRLIYFSYDVKMKEKGDIPEGYSVSREKKERFSLILESASTNQTSMYLCASSIVGGGLEAFFGQGTRLTVV.

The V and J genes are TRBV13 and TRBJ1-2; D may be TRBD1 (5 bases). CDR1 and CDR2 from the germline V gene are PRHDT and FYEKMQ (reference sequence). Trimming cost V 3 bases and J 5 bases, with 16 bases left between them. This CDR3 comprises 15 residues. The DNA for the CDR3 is TGTGCCAGCAGCTTTCAGGGTTCTAGGAGTTATGGCTACACCTTC. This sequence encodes CASSFQGSRSYGYTF.

The CDR3 coding sequence is TGTGCCAGCAGCTTAGAAAGGACAGGTCTTTCGGAAGAGCTGTTTTTT. This translates into CASSLERTGLSEELFF. The chain recombines TRBV7-2 with TRBJ2-2; 7 positions match TRBD1. CDR1 SGHTA and CDR2 FQGNSA come from the germline V gene. The CDR3 is 16 residues long. J was trimmed by 11 bases and V by 1 base; bases with no gene match: 13.

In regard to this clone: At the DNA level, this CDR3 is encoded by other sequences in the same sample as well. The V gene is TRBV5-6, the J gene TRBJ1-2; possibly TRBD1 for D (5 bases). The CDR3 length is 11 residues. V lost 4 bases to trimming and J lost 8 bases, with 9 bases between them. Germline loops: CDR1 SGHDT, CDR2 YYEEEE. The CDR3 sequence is CASSRGGGYTF. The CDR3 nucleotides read TGTGCCAGCAGCCGGGGCGGGGGCTACACCTTC.

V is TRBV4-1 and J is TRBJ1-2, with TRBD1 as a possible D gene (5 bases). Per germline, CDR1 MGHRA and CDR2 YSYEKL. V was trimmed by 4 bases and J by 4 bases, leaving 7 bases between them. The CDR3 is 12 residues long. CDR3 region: CASSPDSYGYTF. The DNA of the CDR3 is TGCGCCAGCAGCCCCGACAGCTATGGCTACACCTTC.

CDR3 in DNA: TGCGCCAGCAGCCAAGCACAGGGAATCGGGGAGCTGTTTTTT. Encoded protein: CASSQAQGIGELFF. The chain carries TRBV4-1 and TRBJ2-2, with D perhaps TRBD1 (6 bases). V lost 1 base, J lost 7 bases, and 10 bases lay in between. Germline CDR1 and CDR2: MGHRA and YSYEKL. This CDR3 is 14 amino acids long.

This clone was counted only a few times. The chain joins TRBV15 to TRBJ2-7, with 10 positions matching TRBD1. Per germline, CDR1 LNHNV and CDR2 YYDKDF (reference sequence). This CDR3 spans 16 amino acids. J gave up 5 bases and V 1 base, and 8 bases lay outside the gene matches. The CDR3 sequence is CATSRGSGTGVDEQYF. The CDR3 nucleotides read TGTGCCACCAGCAGAGGTTCCGGGACAGGGGTGGACGAGCAGTACTTC.

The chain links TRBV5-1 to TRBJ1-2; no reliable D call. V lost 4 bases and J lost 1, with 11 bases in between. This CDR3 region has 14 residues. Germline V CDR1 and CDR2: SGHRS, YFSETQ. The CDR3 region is CASSPGRSNYGYTF. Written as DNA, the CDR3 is TGCGCCAGCAGCCCCGGCAGGAGTAACTATGGCTACACCTTC.

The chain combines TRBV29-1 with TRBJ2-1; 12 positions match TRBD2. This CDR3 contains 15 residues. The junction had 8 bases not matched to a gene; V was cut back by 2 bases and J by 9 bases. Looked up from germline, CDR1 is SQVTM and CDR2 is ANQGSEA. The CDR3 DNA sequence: TGCAGCGTTGAACCATCTAGCGGGAGGGGGAGTGAGCAGTTCTTC. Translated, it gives CSVEPSSGRGSEQFF.

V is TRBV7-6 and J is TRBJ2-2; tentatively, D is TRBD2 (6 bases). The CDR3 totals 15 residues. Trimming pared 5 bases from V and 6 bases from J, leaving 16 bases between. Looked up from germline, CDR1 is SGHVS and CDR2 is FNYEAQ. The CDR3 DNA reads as TGTGCCAGCAGCCCTTTAGGAGGGCGCGCCGGGGAGCTGTTTTTT. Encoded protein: CASSPLGGRAGELFF.

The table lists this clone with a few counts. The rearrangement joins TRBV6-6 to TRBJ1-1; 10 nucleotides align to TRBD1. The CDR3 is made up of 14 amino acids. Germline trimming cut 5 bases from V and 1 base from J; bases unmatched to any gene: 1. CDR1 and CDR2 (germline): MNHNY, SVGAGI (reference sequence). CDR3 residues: CASSRDRGNTEAFF. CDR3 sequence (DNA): TGTGCCAGCAGTCGGGACAGGGGGAACACTGAAGCTTTCTTT.

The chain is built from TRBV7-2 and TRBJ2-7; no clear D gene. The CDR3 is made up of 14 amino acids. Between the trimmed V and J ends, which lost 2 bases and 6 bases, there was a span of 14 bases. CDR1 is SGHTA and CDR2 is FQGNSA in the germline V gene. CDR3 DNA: TGTGCCAGCAGCTTATATACCAACCCCGGCGAGCAGTACTTC. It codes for CASSLYTNPGEQYF. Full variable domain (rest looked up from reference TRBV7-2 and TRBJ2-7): GAGVSQSPSNKVTEKGKDVELRCDPISGHTALYWYRQSLGQGLEFLIYFQGNSAPDKSGLPSDRFSAERTGGSVSTLTIQRTQQEDSAVYLCASSLYTNPGEQYFGPGTRLTVT.

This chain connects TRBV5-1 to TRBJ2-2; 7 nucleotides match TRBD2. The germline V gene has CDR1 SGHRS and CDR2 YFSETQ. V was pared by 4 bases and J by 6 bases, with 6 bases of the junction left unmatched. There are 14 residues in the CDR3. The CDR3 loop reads CASSAGLNAGELFF. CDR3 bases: TGCGCCAGCAGCGCGGGACTAAATGCCGGGGAGCTGTTTTTT.

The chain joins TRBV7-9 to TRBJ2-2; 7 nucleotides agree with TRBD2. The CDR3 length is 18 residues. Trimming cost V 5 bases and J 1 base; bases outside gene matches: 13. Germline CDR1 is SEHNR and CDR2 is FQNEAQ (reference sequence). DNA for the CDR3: TGTGCCAGCAGCCCACCGCCCCGGGCTAGCGGGAACACCGGGGAGCTGTTTTTT. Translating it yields CASSPPPRASGNTGELFF.

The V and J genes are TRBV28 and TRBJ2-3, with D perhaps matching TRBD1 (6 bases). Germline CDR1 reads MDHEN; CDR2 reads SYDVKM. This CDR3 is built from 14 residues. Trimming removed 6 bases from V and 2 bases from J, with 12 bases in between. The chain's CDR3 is CASSYQGTTDTQYF. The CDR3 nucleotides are TGTGCCAGCAGCTACCAGGGGACCACAGATACGCAGTATTTT.